These 20 T cell receptor beta chains were sequenced from one sample in a study of blood T cell repertoires in COVID-19. Sequencing used immunoSEQ multiplex PCR; TCRdb keeps in-frame clones, though not all of them. The table lists a few hundred thousand clones, 70% to 90% of them singletons. Sequenced input: PBMCs or T cells enriched from blood (not recorded which). These receptor sequences come from a man in his thirties or forties who had recovered from COVID-19.

The chain combines TRBV7-2 with TRBJ1-4; D not certain. The length of the CDR3 is 15 residues. Per the germline V gene, CDR1 is SGHTA and CDR2 is FQGNSA. Trimming left V 3 bases short and J 0 bases short, with 8 bases between. The CDR3 DNA reads TGTGCCAGCAGCTTGGACTCAACAACTAATGAAAAACTGTTTTTT. Residues: CASSLDSTTNEKLFF.

This chain connects TRBV7-8 to TRBJ1-2; D may be TRBD1 (6 bases). Germline assignment: CDR1 SGHVS and CDR2 FQNEAQ. Trimming left V 3 bases short and J 6 bases short, with 17 bases between. The CDR3 contains 15 residues. In DNA, the CDR3 is TGTGCCAGCAGCTTGGGTCCTGGACAGTATAATGGCTACACCTTC. This sequence encodes CASSLGPGQYNGYTF.

This chain links TRBV18 with TRBJ2-3; possible D gene TRBD2, 6 bases. The V end was cut by 6 bases, the J end by 0 bases, with 16 bases between. Germline V gene data show CDR1 as KGHSH and CDR2 as LQKENI. This CDR3 has 16 amino acids. The CDR3 here is CASSPWAGLSTDTQYF. The CDR3 DNA reads as TGTGCCAGCTCCCCCTGGGCGGGGCTTAGCACAGATACGCAGTATTTT.

This clone was seen a single time. The CDR3 loop is CASSLGGNYNEQFF. As DNA, the CDR3 is TGTGCCAGCAGCCTGGGGGGGAACTACAATGAGCAGTTCTTC. The chain is built from TRBV6-2 or TRBV6-3 and TRBJ2-1; TRBD2 aligns across 7 bases. The CDR3 contains 14 residues. V was pared by 6 bases and J by 3 bases, with 5 bases of the junction left unmatched. The germline gives CDR1 MNHEY, CDR2 SVGEGT.

The V gene is TRBV6-2 or TRBV6-3, the J gene TRBJ1-1; D uncertain. Germline V lookup: CDR1 MNHEY, CDR2 SVGEGT. V lost 6 bases and J 1 base, leaving 15 bases between the germline ends. The CDR3 length is 15 residues. The DNA for the CDR3 is TGTGCCAGCAGCTCCTCGAGGTCTTGGAACACTGAAGCTTTCTTT. Translated, it gives CASSSSRSWNTEAFF.

The chain is built from TRBV6-4 and TRBJ1-2; tentatively, D is TRBD1 (5 bases). There are 14 residues in the CDR3. Per the germline V gene, CDR1 is MRHNA and CDR2 is SNTAGT. Trimming removed 0 bases at V and 4 bases at J, with 9 bases between. The CDR3 here is CASSDSNRGYGYTF. Here the CDR3 DNA reads TGTGCCAGCAGTGACTCGAATAGGGGCTATGGCTACACCTTC.

The V gene is TRBV11-3, the J gene TRBJ2-5, with D hard to call. CDR3 length: 13 amino acids. V lost 1 base and J lost 1, with 4 bases in between. Germline V gene data show CDR1 as SGHNT and CDR2 as YENEEA. CDR3 protein: CASSLGPQETQYF. In DNA, the CDR3 is TGTGCCAGCAGCTTAGGGCCCCAAGAGACCCAGTACTTC.

For this clone: The junction and the germline gene differ at one end; a read error may be behind it. The chain employs TRBV7-7 and TRBJ2-1, with a possible D match to TRBD2 (5 bases). Germline assignment: CDR1 SSHAT and CDR2 FNYEAQ (reference sequence). This CDR3 region has 15 residues. As DNA, the CDR3 is TGTGCTAGCAGCTCCGGACTGTCTTCCTACAATGAGCAGTTCTTC. Protein: CASSSGLSSYNEQFF.

The rearrangement joins TRBV29-1 to TRBJ2-3; D may be TRBD1 (5 bases). Germline V lookup: CDR1 SQVTM, CDR2 ANQGSEA. Trimming took 6 bases from V and 2 from J, leaving 18 bases between them. This CDR3 spans 15 amino acids. The DNA for the CDR3 is TGCAGCGTACCCATGGGGCAGGGATACACAGATACGCAGTATTTT. It is translated as CSVPMGQGYTDTQYF.

The rearrangement joins TRBV25-1 to TRBJ1-1; D gene unclear. The CDR3 length is 13 residues. Per germline, CDR1 MGHDK and CDR2 SYGVNS. The germline V and J ends were trimmed by 1 base and 3 bases, with 6 bases remaining between them. The CDR3 protein is CASSEWEDTEAFF. In DNA form, the CDR3 reads TGTGCCAGCAGTGAATGGGAGGACACTGAAGCTTTCTTT.

This clone was recorded only once. The CDR3 region has the DNA TGTGCCAGCAGCCCCAGGGGGCGGAGCGAGCAGTACTTC. Protein sequence: CASSPRGRSEQYF. The chain joins TRBV5-6 to TRBJ2-7; TRBD1 matches 8 bases. The CDR3 sequence is 13 residues long. V trimming: 4 bases; J trimming: 6 bases; junction bases outside the gene matches: 6. Per the germline V gene, CDR1 is SGHDT and CDR2 is YYEEEE.

The chain has TRBV7-6 and TRBJ2-6; a weak D match, TRBD1 (5 bases). The CDR3 spans 15 residues. Germline loops: CDR1 SGHVS, CDR2 FNYEAQ. V shed 5 bases and J shed 4 bases, with 12 bases lying between them. CDR3 bases: TGTGCCAGCAGCCCTAGGGGAACCGGGGCCAACGTCCTGACTTTC. Encoded protein: CASSPRGTGANVLTF.

The V call is TRBV30, the J call TRBJ2-5; 7 positions match TRBD1. The CDR3 runs to 12 residues. The germline V gene encodes CDR1 GTSNPN and CDR2 SVGIG (reference sequence). The trim removed 4 bases at V and 5 bases at J, leaving 4 bases unmatched. CDR3 coding DNA: TGTGCCTGGAAGACAGGGCGGGAGACCCAGTACTTC. It specifies CAWKTGRETQYF.

The rearrangement uses TRBV6-2 or TRBV6-3 and TRBJ1-1, with D possibly TRBD1 on 5 matching bases. Trimming pared 0 bases from V and 4 bases from J, leaving 6 bases between. Germline V gives CDR1 MNHEY, CDR2 SVGEGT. There are 13 residues in the CDR3. The CDR3 bases are TGTGCCAGCAGTTACTCCGGGGGCACTGAAGCTTTCTTT. Its protein product is CASSYSGGTEAFF.

This chain links TRBV5-6 with TRBJ2-2, with D possibly matching TRBD2 (5 bases). This CDR3 has 15 residues. Deletions cut 4 bases from V and 2 bases from J, with 12 bases between. CDR1 is SGHDT and CDR2 is YYEEEE in the germline V gene. CDR3 in amino acids: CASSRRGANTGELFF. DNA of the CDR3: TGTGCCAGCAGCCGCCGGGGTGCAAACACCGGGGAGCTGTTTTTT.

This chain links TRBV11-3 with TRBJ2-2, with 7 bases fitting TRBD1. This CDR3 spans 15 amino acids. Germline CDR1 and CDR2: SGHNT and YENEEA. The trim removed 6 bases at V and 3 bases at J, leaving 7 bases unmatched. CDR3: CASSLSGTDTGELFF. CDR3 bases: TGTGCCAGCAGTCTATCCGGGACAGACACCGGGGAGCTGTTTTTT.

The CDR3: CASSFTGGRTDTQYF. DNA of the CDR3: TGCGCCAGCAGCTTCACGGGGGGTCGGACAGATACGCAGTATTTT. The gene calls are TRBV5-1 and TRBJ2-3, with TRBD2 matching 7 bases. Germline loops: CDR1 SGHRS, CDR2 YFSETQ. CDR3 size: 15 residues. Trimming removed 2 bases from V and 3 bases from J; junction bases left unmatched: 6.

This chain uses TRBV4-1 with TRBJ1-2; D is ambiguous. Germline V lookup: CDR1 MGHRA, CDR2 YSYEKL. The ends were cut back, 4 bases at V and 4 bases at J, with 10 bases in the middle. The CDR3 sequence is 13 residues long. DNA of the CDR3: TGCGCCAGCAGCCTGAAGAGTTTCTATGGCTACACCTTC. Translated, it gives CASSLKSFYGYTF.

V usage is TRBV7-7 and J usage is TRBJ2-1; 8 nucleotides agree with TRBD2. The CDR3 covers 17 residues. V gave up 5 bases and J gave up 3 bases; unmatched junction bases: 12. Germline lookup yields CDR1 SSHAT and CDR2 FNYEAQ (reference sequence). The CDR3 DNA sequence: TGTGCCAGCAGCCCAGATTGGCGGGGGGTAGGCTACAATGAGCAGTTCTTC. It codes for CASSPDWRGVGYNEQFF. Drawing the rest from reference TRBV7-7 and TRBJ2-1, the complete variable domain is GAGVSQSPRYKVTKRGQDVTLRCDPISSHATLYWYQQALGQGPEFLTYFNYEAQPDKSGLPSDRFSAERPEGSISTLTIQRTEQRDSAMYRCASSPDWRGVGYNEQFFGPGTRLTVL.

This rearrangement joins TRBV16 to TRBJ2-1; 9 nucleotides agree with TRBD2. The ends lost 1 base at V and 3 bases at J; junction bases unmatched: 7. Germline CDR1 reads KGHSY; CDR2 reads FQNENV. This CDR3 contains 17 residues. This chain's CDR3 is CASSQYGSSGVYNEQFF. DNA of the CDR3: TGTGCCAGCAGCCAATATGGGTCTAGCGGGGTCTACAATGAGCAGTTCTTC.